One and the same sample provided the 23 T cell receptor beta chains below, sequenced in a study of T cell changes during pregnancy in multiple sclerosis (dated by TCRdb to the late 2010s). The library was made by the immunoSEQ multiplex PCR assay. Held by TCRdb, this immuneACCESS table contains in-frame sequences only and omits some clones. Under half of the omission traces to an unresolved V gene where checked; the cause of the rest is unknown. Across this sample there are more than 100,000 clones, with almost 95% seen only once. The top ten clones comprise 0.75% to 0.95% of the sample. The source material was peripheral blood, sampled after pregnancy. The receptors shown here come from a female donor with multiple sclerosis, enrolled in a pregnancy study.

The CDR3 DNA reads as TGTGCCAGCAACAGGGGCACAGATACGCAGTATTTT. This codes for CASNRGTDTQYF. The V and J genes are TRBV2 and TRBJ2-3; weak D call: TRBD1 (6 bases). This CDR3 has 12 amino acids. The V gene lost 7 bases and the J gene lost 1 base, with 6 bases spanning the gap. CDR1 is SNHLY, CDR2 FYNNEI, per germline.

The chain has TRBV19 and TRBJ2-1; 7 positions agree with TRBD2. CDR1 is LNHDA, CDR2 SQIVND, per germline (reference sequence). The V segment lost 6 bases and the J segment 7 bases; nucleotides outside the gene matches: 9. The CDR3 totals 14 residues. The CDR3 reads CASRWGGSGNEQFF. The CDR3 DNA reads as TGTGCCAGTAGATGGGGGGGATCTGGGAATGAGCAGTTCTTC.

The genes are TRBV5-1 and TRBJ2-7; TRBD2 aligns across 12 bases. The germline V gene encodes CDR1 SGHRS and CDR2 YFSETQ. There are 15 residues in the CDR3. The junction had 5 bases not matched to a gene; V was cut back by 4 bases and J by 3 bases. CDR3 nucleotides: TGCGCCAGCAGCGCCGGACTAGCGGGAATCTACGAGCAGTACTTC. It specifies CASSAGLAGIYEQYF.

The rearrangement uses TRBV5-4 and TRBJ2-5; TRBD2 might be the D (6 bases). Looked up from germline, CDR1 is SGHNT and CDR2 is YYREEE (reference sequence). Trimming cost V 3 bases and J 4 bases, with 13 bases left between them. The CDR3 covers 14 residues. In DNA, the CDR3 is TGTGCCAGCAGCTCAAAGAGGAGGGGAGAGACCCAGTACTTC. It codes for CASSSKRRGETQYF.

V usage is TRBV28 and J usage is TRBJ2-7, with 8 bases that match TRBD2. The J segment lost 2 bases and the V segment lost 6 bases, leaving 0 bases of the junction unmatched. This CDR3 region has 12 residues. Germline V CDR1 and CDR2: MDHEN, SYDVKM. In DNA form, the CDR3 reads TGTGCCAGCAGACTAGCGGCCTACGAGCAGTACTTC. Protein product: CASRLAAYEQYF.

V usage is TRBV27 and J usage is TRBJ2-5; 8 bases fit TRBD1. The junction had 7 bases not matched to a gene; V was cut back by 4 bases and J by 3 bases. Germline V CDR1 and CDR2: MNHEY, SMNVEV (reference sequence). CDR3 length: 15 amino acids. This CDR3 is CASSSPRQGKETQYF. CDR3 nucleotide sequence: TGTGCCAGCAGTTCCCCCCGACAGGGGAAAGAGACCCAGTACTTC.

V and J are TRBV5-4 and TRBJ2-7, with 8 bases aligning to TRBD1. The CDR3 covers 15 residues. Per the germline V gene, CDR1 is SGHNT and CDR2 is YYREEE (reference sequence). The J segment lost 4 bases and the V segment lost 4 bases, leaving 10 bases of the junction unmatched. DNA for the CDR3: TGTGCCAGCAGCCCCGTAGGGACAGGAGCTTACGAGCAGTACTTC. This gives the protein CASSPVGTGAYEQYF.

This clone was detected only once. The CDR3 DNA sequence: TGCGCCAGCAGCTTGGCCGGGCAGGGCTCCTACGAGCAGTACTTC. It translates to CASSLAGQGSYEQYF. This sequence joins TRBV5-1 and TRBJ2-7; maybe TRBD1 (5 bases). The CDR3 has 15 amino acids. Germline assignment: CDR1 SGHRS and CDR2 YFSETQ. Trimming cost V 0 bases and J 0 bases, with 10 bases left between them.

The chain joins TRBV5-1 to TRBJ2-5; D is possibly TRBD1 (6 bases). The V and J ends lost 4 bases and 2 bases respectively, with 12 bases between them. Germline V gene lookup returns CDR1 SGHRS and CDR2 YFSETQ. This CDR3 is built from 14 residues. In DNA, the CDR3 is TGCGCCAGCAGCGTAAACAGGGTACAAGAGACCCAGTACTTC. Its translation is CASSVNRVQETQYF.

This clone was found once. This sequence joins TRBV7-9 and TRBJ1-1, with a tentative D call TRBD1 (6 bases). The CDR3 sequence is 14 residues long. The germline V gene encodes CDR1 SEHNR and CDR2 FQNEAQ (reference sequence). V lost 7 bases and J lost 0, with 12 bases in between. For the CDR3, the DNA is TGTGCCAGCACTCAGGACAGCATGAACACTGAAGCTTTCTTT. Its translation: CASTQDSMNTEAFF. Full variable domain (missing parts from reference TRBV7-9 and TRBJ1-1): DTGVSQNPRHKITKRGQNVTFRCDPISEHNRLYWYRQTLGQGPEFLTYFQNEAQLEKSRLLSDRFSAERPKGSFSTLEIQRTEQGDSAMYLCASTQDSMNTEAFFGQGTRLTVV.

This chain links TRBV19 with TRBJ2-3; tentative D call: TRBD2 (6 bases). Looked up from germline, CDR1 is LNHDA and CDR2 is SQIVND (reference sequence). Trimming stripped 1 base from V and 4 bases from J, with 15 bases between. The CDR3 runs 16 residues. As DNA, the CDR3 is TGTGCCAGTAGTATAGGAATAGCGGCTAGCGCAGATACGCAGTATTTT. Translation: CASSIGIAASADTQYF.

The chain uses TRBV10-3 and TRBJ1-1, with a tentative D call TRBD1 (5 bases). Trimming stripped 10 bases from V and 1 base from J, with 13 bases between. CDR3 length: 13 amino acids. Germline values: CDR1 ENHRY, CDR2 SYGVKD. CDR3 in DNA: TGTGCCACTGGGACTCCCCCGAACACTGAAGCTTTCTTT. This translates into CATGTPPNTEAFF.

The CDR3 region is CASRFTGGGREKLFF. CDR3 coding DNA: TGCGCCAGCAGATTCACAGGGGGCGGTAGGGAAAAACTGTTTTTT. V gene TRBV4-1 combines with J gene TRBJ1-4, with 9 nucleotides matching TRBD1. Germline V gene sequence: CDR1 MGHRA, CDR2 YSYEKL. This CDR3 is built from 15 residues. Trimming at V came to 6 bases and at J to 8 bases, leaving 10 bases not matched to a gene.

The chain joins TRBV6-6 to TRBJ1-3; the D gene is possibly TRBD1 (6 bases). CDR1 MNHNY and CDR2 SVGAGI come from the germline V gene (reference sequence). The length of the CDR3 is 15 residues. V shed 0 bases and J shed 3 bases, with 9 bases lying between them. The chain's CDR3 is CASSYSETGGNTIYF. CDR3 DNA: TGTGCCAGCAGTTACTCGGAGACAGGTGGAAACACCATATATTTT.

CDR3 DNA: TGTGCCAGCAGCCCCGACATCTATGGCTACACCTTC. Amino acids: CASSPDIYGYTF. The chain uses TRBV7-8 and TRBJ1-2; no firm D call. Looked up from germline, CDR1 is SGHVS and CDR2 is FQNEAQ. The ends were cut back, 5 bases at V and 4 bases at J, with 8 bases in the middle. The CDR3 contains 12 residues.

This clone has just one count. The genes are TRBV2 and TRBJ1-3; no definite D call. Germline CDR1 reads SNHLY; CDR2 reads FYNNEI. V lost 4 bases and J lost 0, with 7 bases in between. The CDR3 extends over 14 amino acids. CDR3 DNA sequence: TGTGCCAGCAGTGGGGCAGGCTCTGGAAACACCATATATTTT. Translated, it gives CASSGAGSGNTIYF.

The J gene is TRBJ1-5, the V gene TRBV6-1; TRBD1 agrees at 7 bases. V gave up 1 base and J gave up 2 bases; unmatched junction bases: 2. The CDR3 runs to 15 residues. Germline CDR1 and CDR2: MNHNS and SASEGT. The CDR3 loop is CASSEGQGGNQPQHF. In DNA, the CDR3 is TGTGCCAGCAGTGAAGGACAGGGCGGCAATCAGCCCCAGCATTTT.

This chain connects TRBV6-5 to TRBJ1-3; D possibly corresponds to TRBD1 (5 bases). CDR1 and CDR2 (germline): MNHEY, SVGAGI. The CDR3 has 14 amino acids. With 11 bases removed from V and 3 bases from J, the gap between germline ends came to 17 bases. The CDR3 spells CAAFGGEGGNTIYF. The CDR3 coding sequence is TGTGCCGCCTTCGGAGGGGAAGGTGGAAACACCATATATTTT.

This chain connects TRBV2 to TRBJ2-5, with a tentative D call TRBD1 (6 bases). The germline V and J ends were trimmed by 8 bases and 4 bases, with 14 bases remaining between them. CDR3 length: 13 residues. CDR1 is SNHLY, CDR2 FYNNEI, per germline. CDR3 residues: CASGTLMGETQYF. The CDR3 bases are TGTGCCAGCGGGACATTAATGGGAGAGACCCAGTACTTC. Full variable domain (remainder filled in from reference TRBV2 and TRBJ2-5): EPEVTQTPSHQVTQMGQEVILRCVPISNHLYFYWYRQILGQKVEFLVSFYNNEISEKSEIFDDQFSVERPDGSNFTLKIRSTKLEDSAMYFCASGTLMGETQYFGPGTRLLVL.

The rearrangement joins TRBV21-1 to TRBJ2-7; TRBD2 was called by the table and not checked on the DNA. TRBV21-1 is a pseudogene segment. The CDR3 loop spans 16 amino acids. The CDR3 protein is CASSKALSGTHDEQYF. The CDR3 bases are TGTGCCAGCAGCAAAGCCCTCAGCGGGACCCACGACGAGCAGTACTTC.

The rearrangement links TRBV7-2 to TRBJ2-7; 10 bases are shared with TRBD2. The CDR3 sequence is 12 residues long. Germline assignment: CDR1 SGHTA and CDR2 FQGNSA. V shed 2 bases and J 12 bases; nucleotides not matched to a gene: 4. The CDR3 DNA reads as TGTGCCAGCAGCTTAAGCGGGGGGGCCTTGTACTTC. It yields the protein CASSLSGGALYF. Drawing the rest from reference TRBV7-2 and TRBJ2-7, the complete variable domain is GAGVSQSPSNKVTEKGKDVELRCDPISGHTALYWYRQSLGQGLEFLIYFQGNSAPDKSGLPSDRFSAERTGGSVSTLTIQRTQQEDSAVYLCASSLSGGALYFGPGTRLTVT.

The rearrangement joins TRBV2 to TRBJ2-5; TRBD2 aligns across 12 bases. Germline lookup yields CDR1 SNHLY and CDR2 FYNNEI. The CDR3 loop spans 16 amino acids. V lost 1 base and J lost 2; bases outside the gene matches: 2. As DNA, the CDR3 is TGTGCCAGCAGTGAAGGACTAGCGGGAGATCAAGAGACCCAGTACTTC. Protein product: CASSEGLAGDQETQYF.

This clone was seen a handful of times. The chain links TRBV30 to TRBJ2-2; TRBD2 matches 8 bases. The CDR3 sequence is 17 residues long. Germline V gives CDR1 GTSNPN, CDR2 SVGIG (reference sequence). The V segment lost 0 bases and the J segment 4 bases; nucleotides outside the gene matches: 10. The CDR3 region has the DNA TGTGCCTGGAGTGTACGTAATCGGGAGGGGAGCACCGGGGAGCTGTTTTTT. This gives the protein CAWSVRNREGSTGELFF. Combining the CDR3 with reference TRBV30 and TRBJ2-2 gives the whole variable domain SQTIHQWPATLVQPVGSPLSLECTVEGTSNPNLYWYRQAAGRGLQLLFYSVGIGQISSEVPQNLSASRPQDRQFILSSKKLLLSDSGFYLCAWSVRNREGSTGELFFGEGSRLTVL.